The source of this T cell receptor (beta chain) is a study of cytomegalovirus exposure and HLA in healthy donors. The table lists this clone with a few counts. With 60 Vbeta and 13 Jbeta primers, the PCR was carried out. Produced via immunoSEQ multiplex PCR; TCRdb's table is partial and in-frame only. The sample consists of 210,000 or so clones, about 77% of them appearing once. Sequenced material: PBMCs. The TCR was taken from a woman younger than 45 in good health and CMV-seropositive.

CDR3 sequence reads: CASWATSTDTQYF. The CDR3 nucleotides read TGTGCCAGTTGGGCAACTAGCACAGATACGCAGTATTTT. The V gene is TRBV5-5, the J gene TRBJ2-3; D is unresolved. This CDR3 has 13 residues. Per the germline V gene, CDR1 is SGHKS and CDR2 is YYEKEE (reference sequence). Trimming pared 8 bases from V and 0 bases from J, leaving 10 bases between.